The 8 T cell receptor beta chains presented below share a single source sample, sequenced in a study of T cell responses to AZD1222 COVID-19 vaccine. TCRdb keeps only in-frame clones here, not all; method: immunoSEQ multiplex PCR. The sample consists of approximately 44,000 clones, roughly 80% of them appearing once. Material: peripheral blood, obtained on day 0 of AZD1222 vaccination. The receptor set was obtained from an adult in good health.

The CDR3 loop is CASSKPQGAGTEAFF. Here the CDR3 DNA reads TGTGCCAGCAGCAAACCACAGGGGGCCGGCACTGAAGCTTTCTTT. The rearrangement joins TRBV21-1 to TRBJ1-1; TRBD1 is the table's D call, not checked against the DNA. TRBV21-1 is a recognized pseudogene. This CDR3 is built from 15 residues.

The chain uses TRBV18 and TRBJ2-4, with TRBD2 matching over 10 bases. CDR3 length: 19 amino acids. Germline V gene data show CDR1 as KGHSH and CDR2 as LQKENI. V dropped 1 base and J dropped 8; count of bases not matched to a gene: 17. This CDR3 reads CASSPRGNSGGRSGDIQYF. The DNA of the CDR3 is TGTGCCAGCTCACCACGAGGGAATAGCGGGGGGCGAAGCGGGGACATTCAGTACTTC.

The V and J genes are TRBV18 and TRBJ2-5; 12 bases map to TRBD2. The V and J ends lost 5 bases and 1 base, in that order; junction bases with no gene match: 5. Germline values: CDR1 KGHSH, CDR2 LQKENI. The CDR3 is 16 amino acids. CDR3: CASSSGLAGFQETQYF. The CDR3 DNA sequence: TGTGCCAGCTCATCTGGACTAGCGGGGTTCCAAGAGACCCAGTACTTC.

The chain combines TRBV14 with TRBJ2-1; a weak D match, TRBD1 (5 bases). Germline assignment: CDR1 SGHDN and CDR2 FVKESK. There are 14 residues in the CDR3. Between the trimmed V and J ends, which lost 1 base and 9 bases, there was a span of 13 bases. In DNA form, the CDR3 reads TGTGCCAGCAGCCAAGTGTTAGGGCAGGGTGAGCAGTTCTTC. As protein: CASSQVLGQGEQFF. The entire variable domain, with the rest obtained from reference TRBV14 and TRBJ2-1, is as follows: EAGVTQFPSHSVIEKGQTVTLRCDPISGHDNLYWYRRVMGKEIKFLLHFVKESKQDESGMPNNRFLAERTGGTYSTLKVQPAELEDSGVYFCASSQVLGQGEQFFGPGTRLTVL.

The count of this clone is one. CDR3 protein: CASGGGQGDGYTF. CDR3 sequence (DNA): TGTGCCAGCGGGGGGGGACAGGGCGATGGCTACACCTTC. The chain combines TRBV28 with TRBJ1-2; 9 bases map to TRBD1. Trimming took 8 bases from V and 6 from J; bases not matched to a gene: 7. Germline V CDR1 and CDR2: MDHEN, SYDVKM. The length of the CDR3 is 13 residues.

The chain joins TRBV11-3 to TRBJ2-1; 11 bases are shared with TRBD2. Germline V gene sequence: CDR1 SGHNT, CDR2 YENEEA. This CDR3 region has 14 residues. The V gene end was trimmed by 5 bases and the J gene end by 6 bases; junction bases not matched to a gene: 3. In nucleotides, the CDR3 is TGTGCCAGCAGCACGACTAGCGGGGCCAATGAGCAGTTCTTC. Encoded protein: CASSTTSGANEQFF.

The chain recombines TRBV11-3 with TRBJ1-3; D is possibly TRBD1 (6 bases). There are 15 residues in the CDR3. Germline CDR1 reads SGHNT; CDR2 reads YENEEA. V lost 5 bases to trimming and J lost 2 bases, with 13 bases between them. The CDR3 reads CASSRGALAGNTIYF. CDR3 bases: TGTGCCAGCAGCCGGGGGGCTCTAGCTGGAAACACCATATATTTT.

The chain has TRBV6-6 and TRBJ1-5, with TRBD1 matching 7 bases. The CDR3 sequence is 16 residues long. Germline-derived CDR1 and CDR2 are MNHNY and SVGAGI (reference sequence). V lost 0 bases and J lost 1; bases outside the gene matches: 3. The CDR3 coding sequence is TGTGCCAGCAGTTACTCAGGACAGGAAAGCAATCAGCCCCAGCATTTT. It is translated as CASSYSGQESNQPQHF.